This entry features one TCR beta chain sequence. The target of this receptor is not known. No base quality values were provided; no much bigger clone lies one nucleotide off. This record comes from a study of T cell responses to AZD1222 COVID-19 vaccine (dated by TCRdb to about 2021). Broadly, across the study: TCR sequencing was performed for 233 trial participants, of whom around 200 were given two doses of AZD1222 and some 25 were given two doses of MenACWY control vaccine. Trial participants were enrolled by age into 18-55, 56-69 and 70-plus year subgroups, with about 150, 27 and 61 TCR-sequenced participants respectively. On the study overall, not on this receptor specifically: After two AZD1222 doses, both the breadth and the depth of spike-specific TCRs were significantly higher than at day 0 and than in MenACWY recipients. Because no day 14 peak-response samples were available, repertoires were characterized only after the peak T cell response. Vaccine-associated CD4 TCRs spanned the whole spike protein, with dominant responses in regions 160-218 and 743-854. Conclusions about previously exposed vaccinees are limited, since just five to seven AZD1222 recipients were seropositive for SARS-CoV-2 at baseline. Nearly half of unique spike-specific TCRs reportedly recognized epitopes outside regions mutated in the B.1.351 and B.1.1.7 variants. The 56-69-year group was small, and its depth increase did not reach significance, likely because of low power. Participants were mostly white British, with more females than males. The authors suggested clonal diversity may have been underestimated.

The time point tag for this specimen amounts to: about 28 days (+/-7) after the second vaccine dose. Because spike-specific TCR depth and breadth did not differ between the two schedules, AZD1222 recipients who got a second dose at roughly 4 weeks were pooled with those who got a second dose at roughly 12 weeks. Vaccinee samples came from UK trials COV001 and COV002, including a single-blind randomized controlled phase 2/3 trial of AZD1222 (ChAdOx1 nCoV-19) in healthy adults. For TCRbeta chain sequencing, PBMC samples from trial participants were taken at day 0 and at day 28 after the second dose. The CDR3, cysteine through phenylalanine, is 17 amino acids long. Just CDR3 DNA is preserved here, 51 bases in frame from base 1. The CDR3 regions of human TCRbeta chains were subjected to immunosequencing. The authors' pipeline ran thus. Repertoire TCRs were checked for matches against a reference library of SARS-CoV-2-specific TCRs that had been generated using the MIRA antigen-specificity platform. Breadth meant the fraction of unique TCRs that were SARS-CoV-2-associated, whereas depth meant the fraction of total T cells that were SARS-CoV-2-associated. Using the MIRA data, every spike-specific TCR was mapped to the spike region that the TCR reacted to and assigned to either a CD4 or a CD8 class. Log10-transformed breadth and depth values were compared by one-way ANOVA with Sidak's multiple comparisons tests. TCRdb retrieved this table from immuneACCESS and kept in-frame rearrangements only. Not all clones are present; in checked studies, unresolved V genes account for under half, and no reason is known for the remainder. Clonal size and the V and J genes are those of that table, whereas D and trimming came from the DNA. The sample data list about 26,000 clones, and approximately 88% of these were observed just once. The top ten clonotypes cover around 2.7% of the sample.

This clonotype was sampled from an adult who received the AZD1222 COVID-19 vaccine. Here the sequenced sample was peripheral blood, taken 28 days after the second AZD1222 dose. The rearranged segments are TRBV21-1 and TRBJ2-3; the table's D call, TRBD2, has no DNA check behind it. TRBV21-1 is termed a pseudogene. The DNA sequence follows: TGTGCCAGCAGCGATCCACCTTTTAGCGGATACACAGATACGCAGTATTTT. This sequence encodes CASSDPPFSGYTDTQYF.